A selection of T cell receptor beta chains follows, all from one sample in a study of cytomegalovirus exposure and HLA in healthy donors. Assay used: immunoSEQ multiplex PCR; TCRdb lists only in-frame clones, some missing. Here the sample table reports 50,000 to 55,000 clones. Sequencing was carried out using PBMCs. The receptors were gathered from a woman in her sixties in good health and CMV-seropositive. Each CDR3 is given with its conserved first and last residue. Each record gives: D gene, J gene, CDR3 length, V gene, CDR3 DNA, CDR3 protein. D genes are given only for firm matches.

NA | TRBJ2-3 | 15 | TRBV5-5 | TGTGCCAGCAGCTTGCCCGCGGGGATGTCAGATACGCAGTATTTT | CASSLPAGMSDTQYF
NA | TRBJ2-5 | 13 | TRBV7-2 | TGTGCCAGCAGCCTTTGGACAGCAGAGACCCAGTACTTC | CASSLWTAETQYF
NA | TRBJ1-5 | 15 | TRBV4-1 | TGCGCCAGCAGCCAAGACAGAGATAGCAATCAGCACCAGCATTTT | CASSQDRDSNQHQHF
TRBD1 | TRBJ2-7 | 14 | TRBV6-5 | TGTGCCAGCAGCCCGACAGGGAGCTCCTACGAGCAGTACTTC | CASSPTGSSYEQYF
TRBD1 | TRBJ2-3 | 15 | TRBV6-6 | TGTGCCAGCAGTTTACAGGGGGCCGGCACAGATACGCAGTATTTT | CASSLQGAGTDTQYF
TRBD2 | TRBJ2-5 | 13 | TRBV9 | TGTGCCAGCACCGCGGGGGGCTGGGAGACCCAGTACTTC | CASTAGGWETQYF
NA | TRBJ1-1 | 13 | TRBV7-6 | TGTGCCAGCAGCTCTGAGGGATACACTGAAGCTTTCTTT | CASSSEGYTEAFF
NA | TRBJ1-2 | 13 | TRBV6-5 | TGTGCCAGCCAACGGGGCAGGGGAGAAGGCTACACCTTC | CASQRGRGEGYTF
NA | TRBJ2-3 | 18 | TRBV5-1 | TGCGCCAGCAGCGGCTTGGTGTCAGGGCTATCGAGCACAGATACGCAGTATTTT | CASSGLVSGLSSTDTQYF
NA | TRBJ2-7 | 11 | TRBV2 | TGTGCCAGCAGTGATGGGGGGGAGCAGTACTTC | CASSDGGEQYF
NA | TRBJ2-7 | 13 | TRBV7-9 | TGTGCCAGCACCATAATTAGCCCTTTGGAGCAGTACTTC | CASTIISPLEQYF
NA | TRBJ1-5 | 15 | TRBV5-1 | TGCGCCAGCAGCCTTATTCCAGGGGCCGAACAGCCCCAGCATTTT | CASSLIPGAEQPQHF
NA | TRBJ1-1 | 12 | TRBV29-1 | TGCAGCGTTGTAAGGGGCGCAACTGAAGCTTTCTTT | CSVVRGATEAFF
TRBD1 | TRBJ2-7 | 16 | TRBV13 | TGTGCCAGCAGCTGGCCATCCGGGACAGGAAGTCGCGAGCAGTACTTC | CASSWPSGTGSREQYF
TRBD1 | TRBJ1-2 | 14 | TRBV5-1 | TGCGCCAGCAGTGTCGGACAGGGCGTCTATGGCTACACCTTC | CASSVGQGVYGYTF
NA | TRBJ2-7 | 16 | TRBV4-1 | TGCGCCAGCAGCCAAGTCATGGGGCAAAGCTCCTACGAGCAGTACTTC | CASSQVMGQSSYEQYF
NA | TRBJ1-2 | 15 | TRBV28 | TGTGCCAGCAGTTCACACGATGGACAGCTCTATGGCTACACCTTC | CASSSHDGQLYGYTF
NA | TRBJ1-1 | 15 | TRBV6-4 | TGTGCCAGCAGTGCCCTGGGGGGGGGAGGCACTGAAGCTTTCTTT | CASSALGGGGTEAFF
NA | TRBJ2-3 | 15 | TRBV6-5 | TGTGCCAGCAGACCCACACAGGGGGGGCAAACCCCGGGGTATTTT | CASRPTQGGQTPGYF